This T cell receptor (beta chain) appears in the sequencing data of a study of cytomegalovirus exposure and HLA in healthy donors. Across the whole study: Of 300 to 500 genotyped donors, more than 75% clustered with self-reported Caucasian donors. The study, taken as a whole, reports: In an earlier analysis, most TCR beta V segments were productive about 87% or about 30% of the time. Cytomegalovirus status was reportedly diagnosed by the classifier with high specificity and sensitivity. Evidence from a later analysis indicated that most CMV-associated TCR beta chains looked HLA-restricted.

Comments on this clone: As yet, its antigen is unknown.

PCR involved 60 Vbeta and 13 Jbeta primers. TCRdb's copy holds only in-frame clones and misses some; the assay was immunoSEQ multiplex PCR. Of 170,000 or so clones listed, 70% to 85% are singletons. The germline V gene encodes CDR1 LNHDA and CDR2 SQIVND (reference sequence). Losses at the gene ends were 5 bases for V and 3 bases for J; bases not matched to a gene: 16. The CDR3 is 17 amino acids. The sequenced sample was PBMCs. The origin of this receptor is an older woman in good health and CMV-seropositive. The rearrangement joins TRBV19 to TRBJ2-7, with TRBD2 identical over 7 bases. The CDR3 DNA reads TGTGCCAGTAGTTTCAACCTGGGGGGGTACCCTAGCTACGAGCAGTACTTC. Protein product: CASSFNLGGYPSYEQYF. Full variable domain (outside the CDR3, taken from reference TRBV19 and TRBJ2-7): DGGITQSPKYLFRKEGQNVTLSCEQNLNHDAMYWYRQDPGQGLRLIYYSQIVNDFQKGDIAEGYSVSREKKESFPLTVTSAQKNPTAFYLCASSFNLGGYPSYEQYFGPGTRLTVT.